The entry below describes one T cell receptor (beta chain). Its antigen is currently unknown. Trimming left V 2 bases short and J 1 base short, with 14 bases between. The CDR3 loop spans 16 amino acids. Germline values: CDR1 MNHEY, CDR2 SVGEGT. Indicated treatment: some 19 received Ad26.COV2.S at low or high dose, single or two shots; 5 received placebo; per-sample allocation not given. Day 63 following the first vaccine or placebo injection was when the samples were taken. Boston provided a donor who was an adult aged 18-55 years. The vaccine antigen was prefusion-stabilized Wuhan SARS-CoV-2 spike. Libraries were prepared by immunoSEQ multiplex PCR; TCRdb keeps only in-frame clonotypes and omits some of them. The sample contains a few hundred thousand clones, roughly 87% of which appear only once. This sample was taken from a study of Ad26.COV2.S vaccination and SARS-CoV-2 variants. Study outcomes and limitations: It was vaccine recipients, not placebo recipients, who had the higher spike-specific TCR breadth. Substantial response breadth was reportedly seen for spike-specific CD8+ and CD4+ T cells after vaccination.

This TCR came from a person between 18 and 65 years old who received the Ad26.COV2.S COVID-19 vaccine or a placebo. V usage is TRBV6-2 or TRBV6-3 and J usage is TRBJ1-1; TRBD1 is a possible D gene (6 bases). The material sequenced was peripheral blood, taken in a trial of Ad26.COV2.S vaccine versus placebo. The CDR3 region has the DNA TGTGCCAGCAGTTACGGGACACCGGGGTGGAACACTGAAGCTTTCTTT. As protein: CASSYGTPGWNTEAFF.